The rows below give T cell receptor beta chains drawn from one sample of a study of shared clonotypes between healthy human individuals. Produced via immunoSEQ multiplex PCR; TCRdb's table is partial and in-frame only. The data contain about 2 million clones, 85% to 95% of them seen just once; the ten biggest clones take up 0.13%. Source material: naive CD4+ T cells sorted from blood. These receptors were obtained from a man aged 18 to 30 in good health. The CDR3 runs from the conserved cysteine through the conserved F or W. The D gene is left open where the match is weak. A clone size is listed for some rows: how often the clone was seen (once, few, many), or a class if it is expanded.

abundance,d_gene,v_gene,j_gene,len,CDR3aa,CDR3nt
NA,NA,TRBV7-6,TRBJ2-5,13,CASSTGLQETQYF,TGTGCCAGCAGCACTGGACTCCAAGAGACCCAGTACTTC
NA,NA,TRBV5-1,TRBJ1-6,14,CASSLDSLNSPLHF,TGCGCCAGCAGCCTGGACAGCCTGAATTCACCCCTCCACTTT
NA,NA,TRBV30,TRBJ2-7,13,CAWSVLRDREQYF,TGTGCCTGGAGTGTACTAAGGGATAGGGAGCAGTACTTC
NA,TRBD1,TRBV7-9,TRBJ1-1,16,CASSLAGQGRYTEAFF,TGTGCCAGCAGCTTAGCCGGACAGGGAAGATACACTGAAGCTTTCTTT
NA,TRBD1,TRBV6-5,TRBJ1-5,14,CASSLGQGWQPQHF,TGTGCCAGCAGTTTGGGACAGGGTTGGCAGCCCCAGCATTTT
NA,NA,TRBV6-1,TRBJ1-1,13,CASRDRLNTEAFF,TGTGCCAGCAGGGACAGACTGAACACTGAAGCTTTCTTT
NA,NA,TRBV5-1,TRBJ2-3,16,CASSPVPGDVTDTQYF,TGCGCCAGCAGCCCGGTACCTGGGGACGTCACAGATACGCAGTATTTT
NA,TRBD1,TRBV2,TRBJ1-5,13,CASSWGQNQPQHF,TGTGCCAGCAGTTGGGGACAGAATCAGCCCCAGCATTTT
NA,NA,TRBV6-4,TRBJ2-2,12,CASNNGAGELFF,TGTGCCAGCAATAACGGGGCCGGGGAGCTGTTTTTT
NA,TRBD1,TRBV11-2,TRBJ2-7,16,CASSLWDRGYSYEQYF,TGTGCCAGCAGCTTATGGGACAGGGGGTATTCCTACGAGCAGTACTTC
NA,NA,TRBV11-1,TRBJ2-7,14,CASSLALGSYEQYF,TGTGCCAGCAGCTTAGCGCTAGGTTCCTACGAGCAGTACTTC
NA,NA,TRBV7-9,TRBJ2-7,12,CASSPGTYEQYF,TGTGCCAGCAGCCCAGGGACCTACGAGCAGTACTTC
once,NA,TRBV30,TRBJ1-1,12,CAWSVGGFVAFF,TGTGCCTGGAGTGTAGGCGGGTTCGTAGCTTTCTTT
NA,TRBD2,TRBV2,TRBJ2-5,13,CASMGGVRETQYF,TGTGCCAGCATGGGGGGGGTTAGAGAGACCCAGTACTTC
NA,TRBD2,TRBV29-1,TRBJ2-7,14,CSVGTSGLPYEQYF,TGCAGCGTCGGGACTAGCGGCCTCCCCTACGAGCAGTACTTC
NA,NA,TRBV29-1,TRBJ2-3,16,CSVEGDTPGAGDTQYF,TGCAGCGTTGAAGGGGACACGCCGGGGGCCGGAGATACGCAGTATTTT
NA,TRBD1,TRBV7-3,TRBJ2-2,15,CASSLGGTGTGELFF,TGTGCCAGCAGCTTAGGCGGGACAGGGACCGGGGAGCTGTTTTTT
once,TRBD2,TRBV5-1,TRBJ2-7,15,CASSLGLAGETEQYF,TGCGCCAGCAGCTTGGGACTAGCGGGAGAAACCGAGCAGTACTTC
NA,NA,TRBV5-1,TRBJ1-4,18,CASSLEPLLGQLNEKLFF,TGCGCCAGCAGCTTGGAACCACTTTTGGGGCAGCTTAATGAAAAACTGTTTTTT
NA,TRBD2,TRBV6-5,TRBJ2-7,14,CASRRTSGTYEQYF,TGTGCCAGCAGGAGGACTAGCGGAACCTACGAGCAGTACTTC
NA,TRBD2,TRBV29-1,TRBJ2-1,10,CSVVGLVEFF,TGCAGCGTGGTGGGACTAGTCGAGTTCTTC
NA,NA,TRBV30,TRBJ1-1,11,CAWVPVGEAFF,TGTGCCTGGGTCCCGGTAGGGGAAGCTTTCTTT
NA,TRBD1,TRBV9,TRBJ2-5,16,CASSADLGQGEETQYF,TGTGCCAGCAGCGCAGACCTGGGACAGGGCGAAGAGACCCAGTACTTC
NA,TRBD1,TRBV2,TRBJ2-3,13,CASSGQGTDTQYF,TGTGCCAGCTCGGGACAGGGCACAGATACGCAGTATTTT
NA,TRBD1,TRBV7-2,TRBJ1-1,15,CASSSGQGQTTEAFF,TGTGCCAGCAGCTCGGGACAGGGACAAACAACTGAAGCTTTCTTT
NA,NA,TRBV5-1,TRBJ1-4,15,CASSWIGTGNEKLFF,TGCGCCAGCAGCTGGATAGGGACGGGTAATGAAAAACTGTTTTTT
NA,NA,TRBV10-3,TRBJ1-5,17,CAISEGPVSYSNQPQHF,TGTGCCATCAGTGAGGGTCCAGTCTCTTATAGCAATCAGCCCCAGCATTTT
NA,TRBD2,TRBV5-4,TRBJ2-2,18,CASSPPPAGGLNTGELFF,TGTGCCAGCAGCCCCCCTCCAGCGGGGGGTCTTAACACCGGGGAGCTGTTTTTT
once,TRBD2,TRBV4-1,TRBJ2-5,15,CASTLGRALGETQYF,TGCGCCAGCACCTTGGGGAGGGCTTTGGGAGAGACCCAGTACTTC
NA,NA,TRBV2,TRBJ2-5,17,CASSPSRTGTAGETQYF,TGTGCCAGCAGTCCTTCACGGACCGGGACGGCGGGGGAGACCCAGTACTTC
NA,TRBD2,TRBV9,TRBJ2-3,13,CASSGLASDTQYF,TGTGCCAGCAGCGGACTAGCGTCAGATACGCAGTATTTT
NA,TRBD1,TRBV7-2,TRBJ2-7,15,CASSSPGTGVYEQYF,TGTGCCAGCAGCTCCCCCGGGACAGGGGTCTACGAGCAGTACTTC
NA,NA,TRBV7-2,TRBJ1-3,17,CASSLAGGRPGGNTIYF,TGTGCCAGCAGCTTAGCTGGTGGCCGGCCGGGCGGAAACACCATATATTTT
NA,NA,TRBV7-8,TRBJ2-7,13,CASSLDRGYEQYF,TGTGCCAGCAGCTTAGACCGGGGGTACGAGCAGTACTTC
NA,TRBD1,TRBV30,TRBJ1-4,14,CAWSIGTGGEKLFF,TGTGCCTGGAGTATCGGGACAGGGGGAGAAAAACTGTTTTTT
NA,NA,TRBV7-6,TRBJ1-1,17,CASSLAAAGAANTEAFF,TGTGCCAGCAGCTTAGCGGCGGCGGGGGCGGCGAACACTGAAGCTTTCTTT
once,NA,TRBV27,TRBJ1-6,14,CASRGTSYNSPLHF,TGTGCCAGTAGGGGGACGTCCTATAATTCACCCCTCCACTTT
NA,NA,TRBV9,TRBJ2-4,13,CASSVGERDIQYF,TGTGCCAGCAGCGTAGGGGAACGGGACATTCAGTACTTC
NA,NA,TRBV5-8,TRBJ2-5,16,CASSLGEGQTRETQYF,TGTGCCAGCAGCTTGGGAGAAGGACAAACCAGGGAGACCCAGTACTTC
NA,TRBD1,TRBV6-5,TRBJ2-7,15,CASSSQQGEDYEQYF,TGTGCCAGCAGTTCCCAACAGGGGGAGGACTACGAGCAGTACTTC